Described below is a single T cell receptor beta chain sequence and its context. Sequence at one end of the junction differs from germline and may be a read error. A primer matching the constant region was used to make TCR beta cDNA from approximately 0.45 ug of total RNA. Amplification in three nested multiplex PCR rounds with slightly modified ARM-PCR gave rise to TCR beta libraries. For approximately 11 cycles apiece, the opening two PCR rounds ran with TRBV1-TRBV30 forward primers and a C-beta reverse primer. MiXCR, run by TCRdb on the multiplex PCR reads, gives a single entry per CDR3 protein. The sample shows about 200,000 distinct CDR3 sequences, 70% to 90% of them seen only once. These data come from a study of tumor-infiltrating lymphocytes in primary liver carcinoma. Unsorted bulk tissue (roughly 19-31 mg) underwent RNA and DNA co-extraction. Sampling of every tumor involved five separate regions. These included the tumor centre.

Germline V gene sequence: CDR1 MNHNS, CDR2 SASEGT. The CDR3 sequence is 13 residues long. The chain carries TRBV6-1 and TRBJ2-7; no reliable D call. This TCR was sampled from a middle-aged man with primary liver carcinoma and hepatitis B virus infection. The material sequenced was tumor tissue from primary liver carcinoma. The CDR3 protein is CGSSSVPTGEQYF. Here the CDR3 DNA reads TGTGGCAGCAGTTCGGTCCCTACCGGCGAGCAGTATTTC.